This T cell receptor (beta chain) was identified in a study of blood T cells in healthy people across ages. Study results and limitations: Observed TCR beta diversity per million T cells went down as age went up. This fall followed a roughly linear course with age. It was not known whether donors were CMV positive (a possible confounder of expanded clonotype changes).

A second about 6 to 12 cycle PCR used barcoded and J-beta primers. Every sample gave at least 3 million paired-end reads containing CDR3. Using its own MiXCR run on the 5' RACE reads, TCRdb lists one record per CDR3 protein. This table holds about 930,000 distinct CDR3 sequences, roughly 29% found once. The germline CDR1 and CDR2 sequences are DFQATT and SNEGSKA (reference sequence). V dropped 5 bases and J dropped 1; count of bases not matched to a gene: 7. This CDR3 has 14 amino acids. Turning to this clonotype: What it recognizes is unknown.

These same data were also listed under a study on T cells of mothers and their children. According to that study: Second-round PCR products received sample barcodes and 2-4 random nucleotides from the M1S primer.

The chain links TRBV20-1 to TRBJ1-1, with 7 nucleotides matching TRBD1. This receptor was taken from a woman between 35 and 50 years old in good health. Source material: blood. CDR3 loop: CSAPSGTENTEAFF. The CDR3 DNA sequence: TGCAGTGCTCCTTCCGGGACAGAGAACACTGAAGCTTTCTTT.